A single T cell receptor (beta chain) is shown here with its context. This clone was observed a single time. Its binding antigen is unknown. No much larger clone exists at a distance of one base, and base qualities are not known. Sequencing of the TRB variable region was done with the immunoSEQ hsTCRB v3.0 assay at survey level resolution. TRB sequencing targeted a depth of about 35,000-50,000 T-cell genomes per sample. TRB libraries were pooled and sequenced on an Illumina MiSeq using a v3 150-cycle kit. From the authors' description of their analysis: Repertoire analysis was run in R within a reproducible Nextflow workflow that covered QC, data transformation and analysis. LymphoSeq2, an R package for exploring AIRR-Seq data, was used to implement the custom analyses. A few samples that yielded fewer than 5000 total TRB sequences were excluded, so that approximately 170 HIV repertoires were analyzed. Among the 170 to 200 retained HIV repertoires, 55 to 60 were collected before ART initiation and some 130 after ART initiation. Repertoires were downsampled to 5000 TRB nucleotide sequences, and summary statistics were averaged over 100 downsampling iterations. TRB sequences were retained for analysis only if CDR3 regions of at least seven amino acids were present. Diversity was measured with a Shannon entropy-derived clonality score and the Gini coefficient. In repertoire networks, the top 5000 CDR3 amino acid sequences were linked whenever an edit distance of one separated two sequences. For TRB CDR3 amino acid sequences, antigen specificity groups and MHC restriction were predicted with GLIPH2. CDR3 amino acid sequences were matched against VDJdb and McPAS-TCR to flag known CMV, EBV, HIV or tissue antigen associations. Pre-ART, post-ART and control groups were compared with Wilcoxon signed-rank tests and Holm-Bonferroni correction. TCRdb holds this immuneACCESS table with in-frame rearrangements only. Some clones are missing; in checked studies, unresolved V genes explain under half, and the rest has no known cause. V and J calls and clone size are given by that table; D and trimming were obtained from the DNA. Here the sample has approximately 17,000 clones; 91% occur a single time. In total, the top ten clones hold about an eighth of the sample.

These data belong to a study of long-term antiretroviral therapy in people with HIV (dated by TCRdb to 2022 to 2024). Background on the whole study: The earliest samples were collected roughly a decade before the 2015 WHO recommendation for immediate ART, at a time when ART was usually postponed until CD4 counts fell. A retrospective serial study tested whether changes in peripheral blood TRB repertoire composition and diversity were associated with ART initiation and durable HIV suppression. A total of 150 to 200 cryopreserved PBMC samples were contributed to the cohort by 30 adults with confirmed HIV infection, with samples collected serially over a mean of roughly six years (range 1-12). Of the roughly 30 participants with HIV, about a dozen were female. Test extractions of a monoclonal T-cell line alongside some 36 polyclonal samples showed no cross-contamination during QIAcube processing.

The investigation overall reported the following: Owing to limited PBMC availability, only the TCR beta chain was sequenced, without alpha chain pairing. Unsorted PBMC were profiled instead of sorted CD4+ and CD8+ T cells because pre-ART samples had limited cell numbers. Compared with controls, HIV repertoires had narrower CDR3 length ranges, and the network structure pointed to an antigen-experienced repertoire that shifted only slightly toward naive after ART. Starting ART was linked to a significant rise in TRB diversity, yet even after long-term ART the diversity remained significantly lower than in transplant donor controls. Expanded TRB clones identified before ART initiation dominated the repertoire at all time points, although this dominance fluctuated and declined in many PLHIV after ART. Inferences about post-ART repertoire changes are limited because no data were available on ART adherence, viral resistance or therapy changes. The samples span the years 2004 to 2017, and the ART regimens used at that time may not be as effective as current regimens.

Participants were included only if at least one PBMC sample before ART initiation and at least two post-ART samples were available. All participants with HIV were treated in the United States of America. Before DNA extraction, cryopreserved samples of about 1-10 million PBMC were thawed and washed. At the time of the earliest PBMC sample, participants with HIV were aged between roughly 20 and 54 years. Per participant, PBMC samples came from 1-4 timepoints prior to ART initiation and 2-8 timepoints following ART initiation, for a median of 7 samples. For every participant, serial HIV viral load, CD4+ T-cell count, ART history and demographic data were obtained. Genomic DNA was extracted from unsorted PBMC with a Qiagen kit on a QIAcube, processed in batches of 12 samples. CDR1 and CDR2 were assigned from the germline V gene as SQVTM and ANQGSEA. The junction carries 14 bases between V and J, which are trimmed by 0 bases and 2 bases respectively. The CDR3 goes from the cysteine to the phenylalanine over 16 residues. Only CDR3 DNA is held: 48 bases, read in frame from base 1.

The chain was built from TRBV29-1 and TRBJ2-1; there is no confident call for the D gene. This clonotype was obtained from a woman in her 40s with HIV. The specimen comprised unsorted PBMCs, sampled 0.6 years after starting antiretroviral therapy. The CDR3 reads as follows: CSVEDARGGPYNEQFF. In nucleotide form, the sequence is TGCAGCGTTGAAGATGCCCGTGGTGGACCCTACAATGAGCAGTTCTTC.